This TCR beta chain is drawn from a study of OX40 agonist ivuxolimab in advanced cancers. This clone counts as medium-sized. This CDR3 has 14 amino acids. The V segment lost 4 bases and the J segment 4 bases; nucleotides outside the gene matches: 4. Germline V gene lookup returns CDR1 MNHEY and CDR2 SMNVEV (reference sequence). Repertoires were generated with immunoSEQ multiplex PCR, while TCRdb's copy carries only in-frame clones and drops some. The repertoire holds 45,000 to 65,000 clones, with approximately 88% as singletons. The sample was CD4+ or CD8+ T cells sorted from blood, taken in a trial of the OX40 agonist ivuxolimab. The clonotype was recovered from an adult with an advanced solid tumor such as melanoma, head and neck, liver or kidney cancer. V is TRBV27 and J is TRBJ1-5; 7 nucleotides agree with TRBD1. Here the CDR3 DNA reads TGTGCCAGCAGTTACCGACAGGGTAATCAGCCCCAGCATTTT. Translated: CASSYRQGNQPQHF.